The clone carrying this T cell receptor (beta chain) was counted a few times. The antigen remains undetermined. Germline CDR1 reads SGHTA; CDR2 reads FQGNSA. The V gene lost 1 base and the J gene lost 2 bases, with 9 bases spanning the gap. The CDR3 loop spans 15 amino acids. It was with unique molecular identifiers that the TCRbeta library was prepared. TCRdb analysed the PCR reads with MiXCR anew, one entry per CDR3 protein. The sample records approximately 500,000 distinct CDR3 sequences, roughly a quarter being singletons. These data are taken from a study of T-cell reconstitution after alpha-beta-depleted transplantation in children. General study findings and limits: From newly produced T cells came most of the T-cell counts and diversity one year after transplant. Several hundred expanded graft clones reportedly supplied alpha-beta T cells about two months after transplant.

J is TRBJ2-1 and V is TRBV7-2; D unclear. This sequence was found in a boy under two years old with Wiskott-Aldrich syndrome, due to receive a stem cell transplant. The source was PBMCs, collected before TCRalphabeta/CD19-depleted stem cell transplant. The CDR3 here is CASSLEGTAYNEQFF. DNA of the CDR3: TGTGCCAGCAGCTTAGAGGGAACAGCCTACAATGAGCAGTTCTTC. Variable domain in full (rest from reference TRBV7-2 and TRBJ2-1): GAGVSQSPSNKVTEKGKDVELRCDPISGHTALYWYRQSLGQGLEFLIYFQGNSAPDKSGLPSDRFSAERTGGSVSTLTIQRTQQEDSAVYLCASSLEGTAYNEQFFGPGTRLTVL.